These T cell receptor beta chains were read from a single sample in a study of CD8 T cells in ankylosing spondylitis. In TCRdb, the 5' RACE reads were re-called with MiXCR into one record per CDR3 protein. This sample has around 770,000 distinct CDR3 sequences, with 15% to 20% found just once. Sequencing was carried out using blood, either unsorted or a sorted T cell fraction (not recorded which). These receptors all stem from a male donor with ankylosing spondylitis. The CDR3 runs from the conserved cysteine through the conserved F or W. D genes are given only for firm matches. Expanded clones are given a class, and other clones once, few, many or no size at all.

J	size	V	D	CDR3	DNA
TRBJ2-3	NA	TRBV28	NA	CASSLSLPGGTDTQYF	TGTGCCAGCAGTTTATCTCTTCCGGGCGGCACAGATACGCAGTATTTT
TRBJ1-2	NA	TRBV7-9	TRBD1	CASSPNRQGDYGYTF	TGTGCCAGCAGCCCAAACCGACAGGGCGACTATGGCTACACCTTC
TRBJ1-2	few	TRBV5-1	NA	CASSVEGPGYTF	TGCGCCAGCAGCGTGGAGGGGCCCGGCTACACCTTC
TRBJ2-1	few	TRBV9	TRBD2	CASSVGAREGRRNEQFF	TGTGCCAGCAGCGTAGGTGCGCGGGAGGGTAGGAGGAATGAGCAGTTCTTC
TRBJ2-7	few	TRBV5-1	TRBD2	CASSLGREPYEQYF	TGCGCCAGCAGCTTGGGGCGGGAGCCCTACGAGCAGTACTTC
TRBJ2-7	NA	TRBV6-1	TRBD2	CASSLAPVAGGPSGEQYF	TGTGCCAGCAGCCTTGCCCCCGTAGCGGGAGGGCCTTCGGGGGAGCAGTACTTC
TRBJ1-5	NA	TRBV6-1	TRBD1	CASRKTGSGNQPQHF	TGTGCCAGCAGAAAGACAGGGTCGGGCAATCAGCCCCAGCATTTT
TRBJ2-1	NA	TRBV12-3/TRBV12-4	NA	CASSLAGASREQFF	TGTGCCAGCAGTTTAGCGGGGGCCAGCAGAGAGCAGTTCTTC
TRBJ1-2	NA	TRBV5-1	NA	CASSSDSSSYTF	TGCGCCAGCAGCTCTGACAGCAGCAGCTACACCTTC
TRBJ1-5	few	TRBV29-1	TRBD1	CSVQQGGEQPQHF	TGCAGCGTTCAGCAAGGGGGCGAACAGCCCCAGCATTTT
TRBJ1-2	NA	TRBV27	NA	CASRGDYGYTF	TGTGCCAGCCGCGGGGACTATGGCTACACCTTC
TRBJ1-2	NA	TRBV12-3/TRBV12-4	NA	CASSPTGTYYGYTF	TGTGCCAGCAGCCCTACAGGGACCTACTATGGCTACACCTTC
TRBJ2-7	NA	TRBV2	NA	CASSEGGPGRDF	TGTGCCAGCAGTGAAGGTGGGCCGGGCCGGGACTTC
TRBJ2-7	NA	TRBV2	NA	CASSVRPNYEQYF	TGTGCCAGCAGTGTAAGGCCGAACTACGAGCAGTACTTC
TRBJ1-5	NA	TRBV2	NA	CASSAGVQPQHF	TGTGCCAGCAGTGCCGGGGTTCAGCCCCAGCATTTT
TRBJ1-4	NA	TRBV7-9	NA	CASSRSQANEKLFF	TGTGCCAGCAGCCGAAGTCAGGCTAATGAAAAACTGTTTTTT
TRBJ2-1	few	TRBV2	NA	CASTPDPNPDEQFF	TGTGCCAGCACACCAGACCCAAATCCCGATGAGCAGTTCTTC
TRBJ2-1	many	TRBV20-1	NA	CSAKHRVDNEQFF	TGCAGTGCTAAACACAGGGTTGACAATGAGCAGTTCTTC
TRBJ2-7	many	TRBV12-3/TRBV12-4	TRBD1	CASSSTGGYEQYF	TGTGCCAGCAGTTCCACAGGGGGATACGAGCAGTACTTC
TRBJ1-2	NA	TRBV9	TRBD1	CATSTGLTNYGYTF	TGTGCCACCTCGACAGGGCTTACTAACTATGGCTACACCTTC
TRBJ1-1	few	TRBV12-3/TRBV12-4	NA	CASSLAIRNTEAFF	TGTGCCAGCAGTTTAGCCATACGGAACACTGAAGCTTTCTTT
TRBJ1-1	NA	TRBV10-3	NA	CAISEWDYFTEAFF	TGTGCCATCAGTGAGTGGGACTACTTCACTGAAGCTTTCTTT
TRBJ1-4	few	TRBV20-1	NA	CSARDRAVDEKLFF	TGCAGTGCTAGAGATCGGGCAGTGGATGAAAAACTGTTTTTT
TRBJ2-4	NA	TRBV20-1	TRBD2	CSASRFSGGAQNIQYF	TGCAGTGCTAGTCGTTTTAGCGGGGGGGCCCAAAACATTCAGTACTTC
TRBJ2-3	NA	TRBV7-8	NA	CASSPRTGTRNTQYF	TGTGCCAGCAGCCCTAGGACAGGGACTAGAAATACGCAGTATTTT
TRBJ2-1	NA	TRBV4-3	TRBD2	CASSQDGLAGPYNEQFF	TGCGCCAGCAGCCAAGATGGGCTAGCGGGCCCCTACAATGAGCAGTTCTTC
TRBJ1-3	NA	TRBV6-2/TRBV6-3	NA	CASSSVGPGNTIYF	TGTGCCAGCAGTTCCGTCGGTCCTGGAAACACCATATATTTT
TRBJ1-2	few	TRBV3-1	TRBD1	CASSHGQAPYGYTF	TGTGCCAGCAGCCACGGACAGGCGCCCTATGGCTACACCTTC
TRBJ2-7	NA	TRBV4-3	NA	CASSQAQSHYEQYF	TGCGCCAGCAGCCAAGCTCAGTCCCACTACGAGCAGTACTTC
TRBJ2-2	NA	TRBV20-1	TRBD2	CSARARLASGELFF	TGCAGTGCTAGAGCTAGACTAGCCTCCGGGGAGCTGTTTTTT
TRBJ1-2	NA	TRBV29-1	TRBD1	CSVGDSNYGYTF	TGCAGCGTGGGGGACAGTAACTATGGCTACACCTTC
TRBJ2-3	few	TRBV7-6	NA	CASSLGPDPADTQYF	TGTGCCAGCAGCTTAGGGCCCGATCCGGCAGATACGCAGTATTTT
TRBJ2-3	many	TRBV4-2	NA	CASSQGVSTDTQYF	TGTGCCAGCAGCCAAGGGGTAAGCACAGATACGCAGTATTTT
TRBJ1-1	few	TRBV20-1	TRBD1	CSARDRVANTEAFF	TGCAGTGCCAGAGACAGGGTGGCGAACACTGAAGCTTTCTTT
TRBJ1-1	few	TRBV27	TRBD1	CASSFLATGDTEAFF	TGTGCCAGCAGTTTTCTCGCTACAGGGGACACTGAAGCTTTCTTT
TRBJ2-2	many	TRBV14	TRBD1	CASSHSRDRGLFF	TGTGCCAGCAGCCACAGCCGGGACAGGGGCCTCTTTTTT
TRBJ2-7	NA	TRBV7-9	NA	CASSLELPRHEQYF	TGTGCCAGCAGCTTAGAACTACCAAGGCACGAGCAGTACTTC
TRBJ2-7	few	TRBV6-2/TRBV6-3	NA	CASSETNSYEQYF	TGTGCCAGCAGTGAGACGAACTCCTACGAGCAGTACTTC
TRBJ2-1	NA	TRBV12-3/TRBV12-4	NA	CASGMLLANVNEQFF	TGTGCCAGCGGGATGCTCTTGGCCAACGTTAATGAGCAGTTCTTC
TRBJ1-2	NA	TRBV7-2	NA	CASSQGVVYGYTF	TGTGCCAGCAGCCAAGGAGTCGTCTATGGCTACACCTTC
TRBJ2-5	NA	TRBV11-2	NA	CASSLLRGIWLQTQYF	TGTGCCAGCAGCTTACTGAGAGGGATCTGGCTTCAGACCCAGTACTTC
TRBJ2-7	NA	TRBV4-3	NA	CASSPDSGVTTYEQYF	TGCGCCAGCAGCCCGGATTCGGGGGTTACCACCTACGAGCAGTACTTC
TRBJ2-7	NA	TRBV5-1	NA	CASSLVGVDGYEQYF	TGCGCCAGCAGCCTGGTGGGCGTGGATGGATACGAGCAGTACTTC
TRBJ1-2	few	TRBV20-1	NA	CSARKEVGYGYTF	TGCAGTGCCAGGAAGGAGGTGGGGTATGGCTACACCTTC
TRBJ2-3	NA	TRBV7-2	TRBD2	CASSLVAGGPSTDTQYF	TGTGCCAGCAGCTTAGTGGCGGGAGGCCCTAGCACAGATACGCAGTATTTT
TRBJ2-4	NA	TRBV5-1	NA	CASSPGSENIQYF	TGCGCCAGCAGCCCTGGGTCGGAAAACATTCAGTACTTC
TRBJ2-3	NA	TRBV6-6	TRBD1	CASKGTGLDTQYF	TGTGCCAGCAAGGGGACAGGGTTGGATACGCAGTATTTT
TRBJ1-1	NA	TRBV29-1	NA	CSGERANTEAFF	TGCAGCGGTGAACGAGCGAACACTGAAGCTTTCTTT
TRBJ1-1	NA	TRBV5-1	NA	CASSAGRGVRSEAFF	TGCGCCAGCAGCGCAGGCAGGGGAGTTAGATCTGAAGCTTTCTTT
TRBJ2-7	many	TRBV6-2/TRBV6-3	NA	CASGDNPNYEQYF	TGTGCCAGCGGAGACAATCCCAACTACGAGCAGTACTTC
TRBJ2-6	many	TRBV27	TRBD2	CASSFLERGGTSGANVLTF	TGTGCCAGCAGTTTCTTGGAACGGGGGGGGACCTCTGGGGCCAACGTCCTGACTTTC
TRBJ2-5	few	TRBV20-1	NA	CSASRGFQRETQYF	TGCAGTGCTTCCCGAGGCTTCCAGAGGGAGACCCAGTACTTC
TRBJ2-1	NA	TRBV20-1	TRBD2	CSAGTSGYNEQFF	TGCAGTGCCGGGACTAGCGGCTACAATGAGCAGTTCTTC
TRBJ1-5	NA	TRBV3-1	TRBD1	CASSHGDRATQPQHF	TGTGCCAGCAGCCACGGCGACAGGGCCACTCAGCCCCAGCATTTT